This TCR beta chain was observed in a study of type 1 regulatory T cells. Turning to the study itself: T-allo10 is a Tr1-enriched, alloantigen-specific CD4 T cell product made in vitro.

About this clonotype: Its antigen is unidentified.

Germline V gives CDR1 SGHAT, CDR2 FQDESV (reference sequence). V lost 2 bases, J lost 7 bases, and 11 bases stayed unmatched. The CDR3 has 17 amino acids. TCRdb recomputed calls from the reads with MiXCR, one row per CDR3 protein. The profile covers thousands of distinct CDR3 sequences, with 33% appearing a single time and around 25% taken by the ten largest. Regarding the study as a whole: Type 1 regulatory T cells had a more restricted TCR repertoire than non-type 1 regulatory T cells.

The sequence derives from a human donor in good health. The rearrangement joins TRBV11-1 to TRBJ2-2, with 9 bases fitting TRBD1. The sequenced sample consisted of cultured type 1 regulatory T (Tr1) cells, either the whole culture or a sorted fraction (not recorded which). This chain's CDR3 is CASSLSSGTGIGGELFF. CDR3 nucleotides: TGTGCCAGCAGCTTATCATCCGGGACAGGGATAGGCGGGGAGCTGTTTTTT.